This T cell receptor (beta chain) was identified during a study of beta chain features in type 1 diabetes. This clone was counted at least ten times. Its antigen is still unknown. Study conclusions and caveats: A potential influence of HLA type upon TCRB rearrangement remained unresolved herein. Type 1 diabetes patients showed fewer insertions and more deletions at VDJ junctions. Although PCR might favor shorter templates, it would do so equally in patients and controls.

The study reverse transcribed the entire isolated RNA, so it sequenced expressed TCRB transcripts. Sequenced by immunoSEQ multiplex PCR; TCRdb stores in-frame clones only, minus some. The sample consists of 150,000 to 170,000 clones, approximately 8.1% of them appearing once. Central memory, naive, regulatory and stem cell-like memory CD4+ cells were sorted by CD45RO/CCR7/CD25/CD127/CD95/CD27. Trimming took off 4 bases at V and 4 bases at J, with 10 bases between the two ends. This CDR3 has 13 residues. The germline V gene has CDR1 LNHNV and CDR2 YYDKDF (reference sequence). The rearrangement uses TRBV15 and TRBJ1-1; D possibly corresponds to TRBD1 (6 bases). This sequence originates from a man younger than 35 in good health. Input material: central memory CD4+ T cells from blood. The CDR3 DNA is TGTGCCACCAGCATTACAGGGACCACTGAAGCTTTCTTT. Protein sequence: CATSITGTTEAFF.